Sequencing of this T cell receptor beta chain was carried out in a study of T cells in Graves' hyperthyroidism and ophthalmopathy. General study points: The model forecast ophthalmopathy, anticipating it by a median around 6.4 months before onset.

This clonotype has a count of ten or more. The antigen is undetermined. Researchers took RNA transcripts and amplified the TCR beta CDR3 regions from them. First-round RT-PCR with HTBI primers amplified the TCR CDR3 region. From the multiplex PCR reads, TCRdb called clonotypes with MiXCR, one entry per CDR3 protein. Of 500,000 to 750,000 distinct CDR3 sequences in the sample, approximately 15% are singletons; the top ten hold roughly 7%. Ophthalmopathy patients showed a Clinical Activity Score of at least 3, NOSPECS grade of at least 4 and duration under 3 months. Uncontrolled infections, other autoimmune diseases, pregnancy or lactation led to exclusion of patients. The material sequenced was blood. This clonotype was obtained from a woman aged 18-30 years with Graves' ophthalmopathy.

This CDR3 is CASSSQVPHMGGGSRAGAPDTQYF. The CDR3 DNA is TGTGCCAGCAGTTCTCAGGTCCCTCACATGGGGGGAGGCTCCCGCGCGGGAGCTCCAGATACGCAGTATTTT. This chain uses TRBV12-3 or TRBV12-4 with TRBJ2-3; 7 bases are shared with TRBD2. Trimming at V came to 4 bases and at J to 4 bases, leaving 35 bases not matched to a gene. CDR3 length equals 24 residues.